These 25 T cell receptor beta chains were all obtained from the same sample, sequenced in a study of beta chain features in type 1 diabetes listed by TCRdb under 2018. The library was made by the immunoSEQ multiplex PCR assay. The entire isolated RNA was reverse transcribed using the High Capacity cDNA Reverse Transcription Kit, and thus expressed TCRB transcripts were sequenced. Entries here come from immuneACCESS through TCRdb and include only in-frame sequences with V and J called. Some clones fail to appear in such tables; in the studies checked, an unresolved V gene covers under half of the shortfall, and the cause of the remainder is unknown. The sample data list about 350,000 clones, and 15% to 20% of these were observed just once. Of the sample, 0.035% to 0.055% falls within the top ten clones. Sequencing was carried out using naive CD4+ T cells from blood. This specimen's cell subset or site label, per the study, means: true naive CD4+ T cells. Receptors were obtained from a woman between 18 and 29 years old in good health.

Note on this clone: Relative to the germline gene, one junction end is altered; a read error may explain this. V is TRBV7-9 and J is TRBJ1-1; D not resolved. This CDR3 region has 14 residues. Germline V CDR1 and CDR2: SEHNR, FQNEAQ (reference sequence). The CDR3 DNA reads as TGTGCCAGCAGCTTTGGGTTCGAGGGTACTGGAGCTTTCTTT. It codes for CASSFGFEGTGAFF. Together with reference TRBV7-9 and TRBJ1-1, the CDR3 gives the full variable domain: DTGVSQNPRHKITKRGQNVTFRCDPISEHNRLYWYRQTLGQGPEFLTYFQNEAQLEKSRLLSDRFSAERPKGSFSTLEIQRTEQGDSAMYLCASSFGFEGTGAFFGQGTRLTVV.

This clone appeared a few times. This chain uses TRBV7-9 with TRBJ2-5, with 9 bases that match TRBD2. CDR1 is SEHNR, CDR2 FQNEAQ, per germline (reference sequence). The CDR3 is made up of 13 amino acids. V lost 7 bases, J lost 3 bases, and 3 bases stayed unmatched. CDR3 protein: CASTGLAEETQYF. In DNA form, the CDR3 reads TGTGCCAGCACGGGACTAGCAGAAGAGACCCAGTACTTC.

This clone was observed a handful of times. The identical CDR3 is also encoded by other nucleotide sequences in the sample. This chain uses TRBV30 with TRBJ1-1, with D unclear. CDR1 is GTSNPN and CDR2 is SVGIG in the germline V gene (reference sequence). Between the trimmed V and J ends, which lost 0 bases and 0 bases, there was a span of 5 bases. This CDR3 is built from 13 residues. This CDR3 reads CAWSVELNTEAFF. DNA for the CDR3: TGTGCCTGGAGTGTAGAGTTGAACACTGAAGCTTTCTTT.

The chain couples TRBV7-9 to TRBJ2-3, with D possibly being TRBD2 (6 bases). The germline V gene has CDR1 SEHNR and CDR2 FQNEAQ (reference sequence). Trimming shortened V by 4 bases and J by 3 bases, and 20 bases separated the two germline ends. This CDR3 has 17 amino acids. CDR3 in amino acids: CASSSLLRAGGTDTQYF. CDR3 nucleotides: TGTGCCAGCAGCTCCCTCCTAAGGGCCGGGGGTACAGATACGCAGTATTTT.

This clone was observed a handful of times. CDR3 nucleotide sequence: TGTGCCAGCAGCTTGGTGATATCCGGGACAGGGGGCGGCTACACCTTC. This sequence encodes CASSLVISGTGGGYTF. This chain connects TRBV7-2 to TRBJ1-2; TRBD1 matches 12 bases. The V segment lost 3 bases and the J segment 8 bases; nucleotides outside the gene matches: 10. The CDR3 sequence is 16 residues long. From germline, CDR1 is SGHTA and CDR2 FQGNSA.

V is TRBV9 and J is TRBJ2-7, with D maybe TRBD1 (6 bases). V lost 4 bases and J 4 bases, leaving 18 bases between the germline ends. The CDR3 extends over 15 amino acids. Germline lookup yields CDR1 SGDLS and CDR2 YYNGEE. The CDR3 region is CASSPRGTTVYEQYF. CDR3 DNA sequence: TGTGCCAGCAGCCCACGAGGGACAACCGTTTACGAGCAGTACTTC.

A few counts support this clone. V usage is TRBV5-1 and J usage is TRBJ1-2; TRBD1 might be the D (6 bases). Germline V gene data show CDR1 as SGHRS and CDR2 as YFSETQ. The CDR3 has 13 amino acids. V lost 3 bases to trimming and J lost 7 bases, with 13 bases between them. In DNA, the CDR3 is TGCGCCAGCAGCTCAGCAGGGGTCGCTGGCTACACCTTC. It encodes CASSSAGVAGYTF.

J is TRBJ2-7 and V is TRBV11-2, with TRBD2 matching over 7 bases. The germline V gene has CDR1 SGHAT and CDR2 FQNNGV. The CDR3 totals 15 residues. V lost 6 bases to trimming and J lost 5 bases; unmatched junction nucleotides: 13. CDR3 region: CASRRPGLVHNEQYF. The DNA for the CDR3 is TGTGCCAGCAGACGCCCCGGACTAGTCCATAACGAGCAGTACTTC.

This chain joins TRBV5-6 and TRBJ1-1; unclear D gene. CDR1 SGHDT and CDR2 YYEEEE come from the germline V gene. V dropped 2 bases and J dropped 5 bases, with 7 bases sitting between them. This CDR3 has 12 residues. CDR3 sequence: CASSFGSTEAFF. CDR3 nucleotide sequence: TGTGCCAGCAGCTTTGGGAGTACTGAAGCTTTCTTT.

This clone was recorded a few times. The chain combines TRBV2 with TRBJ2-5; 12 positions match TRBD2. This CDR3 spans 13 amino acids. The ends lost 1 base at V and 11 bases at J; junction bases unmatched: 2. Germline values: CDR1 SNHLY, CDR2 FYNNEI. The CDR3: CASSEVLAGGQYF. Here the CDR3 DNA reads TGTGCCAGCAGTGAAGTACTAGCGGGGGGACAGTACTTC. Looking up the rest from reference TRBV2 and TRBJ2-5 gives the full variable domain: EPEVTQTPSHQVTQMGQEVILRCVPISNHLYFYWYRQILGQKVEFLVSFYNNEISEKSEIFDDQFSVERPDGSNFTLKIRSTKLEDSAMYFCASSEVLAGGQYFGPGTRLLVL.

The chain recombines TRBV19 with TRBJ2-3; no clear D gene. Looked up from germline, CDR1 is LNHDA and CDR2 is SQIVND (reference sequence). The CDR3 loop spans 13 amino acids. Trimming pared 0 bases from V and 3 bases from J, leaving 4 bases between. The CDR3 sequence: CASSIDRTDTQYF. CDR3 bases: TGTGCCAGTAGTATAGATCGGACAGATACGCAGTATTTT. Together with reference TRBV19 and TRBJ2-3, the CDR3 gives the full variable domain: DGGITQSPKYLFRKEGQNVTLSCEQNLNHDAMYWYRQDPGQGLRLIYYSQIVNDFQKGDIAEGYSVSREKKESFPLTVTSAQKNPTAFYLCASSIDRTDTQYFGPGTRLTVL.

This clone was observed a single time. The chain is built from TRBV4-1 and TRBJ1-5, with TRBD1 matching over 8 bases. This CDR3 has 16 amino acids. V dropped 4 bases and J dropped 3; count of bases not matched to a gene: 8. Germline values: CDR1 MGHRA, CDR2 YSYEKL. CDR3 in DNA: TGCGCCAGCAGCCCCCGCCCGGACAGGGTCAATCAGCCCCAGCATTTT. This sequence encodes CASSPRPDRVNQPQHF.

This clone was picked up a small number of times. CDR3 nucleotides: TGCGCCAGCAGCCCCCAAGGCAGGTACCAAGAGACCCAGTACTTC. Translating it yields CASSPQGRYQETQYF. The chain joins TRBV4-3 to TRBJ2-5; D uncertain. V was trimmed by 4 bases and J by 0 bases, leaving 12 bases between them. Germline V gives CDR1 LGHNA, CDR2 YSLEER. The CDR3 is 15 residues long.

This clone has just a few counts. The J gene is TRBJ1-6, the V gene TRBV5-4; D is uncertain. V gave up 0 bases and J gave up 4 bases, with 5 bases separating them. The germline gives CDR1 SGHNT, CDR2 YYREEE (reference sequence). The CDR3 sequence is 14 residues long. The CDR3 DNA follows: TGTGCCAGCAGCTTGGTCGGGTATAATTCACCCCTCCACTTT. Translating gives CASSLVGYNSPLHF. Complete variable domain (other parts from reference TRBV5-4 and TRBJ1-6): ETGVTQSPTHLIKTRGQQVTLRCSSQSGHNTVSWYQQALGQGPQFIFQYYREEENGRGNFPPRFSGLQFPNYSSELNVNALELDDSALYLCASSLVGYNSPLHFGNGTRLTVT.

The chain joins TRBV5-1 to TRBJ2-5; 8 positions agree with TRBD2. V shed 4 bases, J shed 5 bases, and the junction held 7 bases outside the gene matches. The germline V gene has CDR1 SGHRS and CDR2 YFSETQ. The CDR3 length is 14 residues. This chain's CDR3 is CASSVGTSQETQYF. In DNA, the CDR3 is TGCGCCAGCAGCGTCGGGACTAGTCAGGAGACCCAGTACTTC.

There are a few counts of this clone. J is TRBJ2-7 and V is TRBV30; the match to TRBD2 covers 11 bases. The CDR3 is made up of 15 amino acids. V shed 3 bases, J shed 3 bases, and the junction held 7 bases outside the gene matches. CDR1 is GTSNPN and CDR2 is SVGIG in the germline V gene (reference sequence). This CDR3 is CAWRALAGVGYEQYF. The CDR3, as DNA: TGTGCCTGGAGGGCACTAGCGGGAGTTGGCTACGAGCAGTACTTC.

J is TRBJ1-2 and V is TRBV25-1; 8 nucleotides match TRBD1. The CDR3 runs to 14 residues. Germline CDR1 reads MGHDK; CDR2 reads SYGVNS. Trimming at V came to 8 bases and at J to 7 bases, leaving 12 bases not matched to a gene. The CDR3 sequence: CASSGGTGPGGYTF. The CDR3 region has the DNA TGTGCCAGCTCCGGCGGGACAGGCCCGGGTGGCTACACCTTC.

The rearrangement joins TRBV5-6 to TRBJ2-7; 7 nucleotides line up with TRBD2. Per the germline V gene, CDR1 is SGHDT and CDR2 is YYEEEE. The CDR3 contains 15 residues. With 2 bases clipped from V and 1 base from J, the junction kept 6 bases outside the gene matches. In DNA form, the CDR3 reads TGTGCCAGCAGCTTTGGTCGGGAGGAGTCCTACGAGCAGTACTTC. This gives the protein CASSFGREESYEQYF.

This chain links TRBV19 with TRBJ2-3; no firm D call. Trimming pared 9 bases from V and 0 bases from J, leaving 10 bases between. The V gene's germline CDR1 is LNHDA and CDR2 SQIVND (reference sequence). CDR3 length equals 13 residues. The CDR3 nucleotides read TGTGCCAGCCGACAATATAGCACAGATACGCAGTATTTT. Its protein product is CASRQYSTDTQYF.

The J gene is TRBJ1-6, the V gene TRBV9; 7 nucleotides match TRBD1. Germline V gives CDR1 SGDLS, CDR2 YYNGEE. The V and J ends lost 4 bases and 14 bases, in that order; junction bases with no gene match: 15. The CDR3 consists of 15 residues. CDR3 protein: CASSPSTGMISSLHF. In DNA, the CDR3 is TGTGCCAGCAGCCCCTCGACAGGGATGATTTCGTCCCTCCACTTT.

V gene TRBV7-2 combines with J gene TRBJ2-5, with a possible D match to TRBD1 (7 bases). CDR3 length equals 14 residues. Trimming took 2 bases from V and 5 from J, leaving 12 bases between them. The germline V gene encodes CDR1 SGHTA and CDR2 FQGNSA. In DNA form, the CDR3 reads TGTGCCAGCAGCTTACAGGGGGGCCGTGAGACCCAGTACTTC. This encodes CASSLQGGRETQYF.

The chain is built from TRBV7-9 and TRBJ1-1, with D possibly being TRBD1 (6 bases). This CDR3 is 16 amino acids long. V lost 4 bases and J 5 bases, leaving 20 bases between the germline ends. CDR1 and CDR2 (germline): SEHNR, FQNEAQ (reference sequence). DNA of the CDR3: TGTGCCAGCAGCTCGACGAGATACGGGGGGCAAACTGAAGCTTTCTTT. Protein: CASSSTRYGGQTEAFF.

This clone was counted between two and nine times. The CDR3 DNA follows: TGCGCCAGCAGCTTAGTGGAGCCCTACGAGCAGTACTTC. This sequence encodes CASSLVEPYEQYF. The chain is built from TRBV5-1 and TRBJ2-7; D gene ambiguous. V was clipped by 2 bases and J by 2 bases, with 8 bases between them. The CDR3 extends over 13 amino acids. Germline CDR1 and CDR2: SGHRS and YFSETQ.

This chain links TRBV25-1 with TRBJ2-3; D is possibly TRBD1 (5 bases). CDR1 MGHDK and CDR2 SYGVNS come from the germline V gene. Trimming removed 3 bases at V and 0 bases at J, with 7 bases between. CDR3 length: 14 residues. The CDR3 region has the DNA TGTGCCAGCAGTGAGGCAGGGAGCACAGATACGCAGTATTTT. Translating it yields CASSEAGSTDTQYF.

The chain joins TRBV4-2 to TRBJ2-3; 12 bases match TRBD2. Germline CDR1 is LGHNA and CDR2 is YNFKEQ. The V and J ends lost 0 bases and 4 bases, in that order; junction bases with no gene match: 8. The CDR3 covers 18 residues. The CDR3 bases are TGTGCCAGCAGCCAAGATCTACTAGCGGGAGGTCGAGCAGATACGCAGTATTTT. Protein sequence: CASSQDLLAGGRADTQYF.